The 21 T cell receptor beta chains given below trace back to one sample, sequenced in a study of T cells expressing NK-cell markers (dated by TCRdb to 2020 to 2022). The library was made by 5' RACE. The sequencer was an Illumina HiSeq 2000. TCRdb reprocessed the public reads and reports one entry per CDR3 protein sequence, without DNA. This sample's table has entries for about 460,000 distinct CDR3 sequences. 1.4% of the sample rests with the top ten. Sequenced sample: blood T cells: a sorted CD56 or NKG2C T cell subset, CD4+ or CD8+ T cells, or bulk PBMC T cells (not recorded which). These receptors were collected from a woman between 50 and 59 years old in good health. Donor details come from another sample of the same person, matched by shared clones.

The chain links TRBV6-6 to TRBJ2-1; TCRdb calls TRBD1, which cannot be checked without DNA. Germline V gene data show CDR1 as MNHNY and CDR2 as SVGAGI (reference sequence). This CDR3 is 17 amino acids long. The CDR3 is CASSYPSGTGSYNEQFF.

This sequence joins TRBV19 and TRBJ2-7. The germline V gene has CDR1 LNHDA and CDR2 SQIVND (reference sequence). CDR3 length equals 13 residues. The CDR3 loop is CASSHLGSYEQYF.

This chain connects TRBV25-1 to TRBJ2-7. The CDR3 consists of 11 residues. Germline values: CDR1 MGHDK, CDR2 SYGVNS. CDR3 protein: CASIADYEQYF.

The V and J genes are TRBV3-1 and TRBJ1-2. CDR3 length equals 12 residues. Germline assignment: CDR1 LGHDT and CDR2 YNNKEL (reference sequence). CDR3 sequence reads: CASSYGPYGYTF.

The V gene is TRBV5-1, the J gene TRBJ2-1; TCRdb indicates TRBD2, and absent DNA this call remains unverified. Germline V gives CDR1 SGHRS, CDR2 YFSETQ. The length of the CDR3 is 17 residues. CDR3 amino acids: CASSLDTSLPGWNEQFF. Complete variable domain (other parts from reference TRBV5-1 and TRBJ2-1): KAGVTQTPRYLIKTRGQQVTLSCSPISGHRSVSWYQQTPGQGLQFLFEYFSETQRNKGNFPGRFSGRQFSNSRSEMNVSTLELGDSALYLCASSLDTSLPGWNEQFFGPGTRLTVL.

The chain is built from TRBV12-3 or TRBV12-4 and TRBJ1-5; checking the TCRdb D call of TRBD1 is not possible without DNA. CDR3 length: 15 amino acids. The CDR3 loop is CASSFLRGVGQPQHF.

The chain uses TRBV7-3 and TRBJ2-3. The CDR3 is made up of 14 amino acids. Per germline, CDR1 SGHTA and CDR2 FQGTGA. The CDR3 sequence is CASSPQGATDTQYF.

The V gene is TRBV15, the J gene TRBJ1-5; the D call of TRBD1 rests on TCRdb alone, since no DNA is present to check it. CDR3 length equals 15 residues. The germline gives CDR1 LNHNV, CDR2 YYDKDF (reference sequence). CDR3 sequence reads: CATSRTRDRAQPQHF.

The gene calls are TRBV7-9 and TRBJ2-3; TCRdb returns TRBD1, unconfirmable since there is no DNA. CDR1 is SEHNR, CDR2 FQNEAQ, per germline (reference sequence). The CDR3 totals 17 residues. The CDR3 loop is CASSSGGLSHTKDTQYF.

V and J are TRBV12-3 or TRBV12-4 and TRBJ2-1; TCRdb picks TRBD1, but there is no DNA to check that call. The CDR3 extends over 14 amino acids. CDR3 sequence reads: CASSLSRASNEQFF.

The chain combines TRBV18 with TRBJ2-5; TCRdb indicates TRBD1, and absent DNA this call remains unverified. The CDR3 is 13 amino acids. Germline values: CDR1 KGHSH, CDR2 LQKENI. The chain's CDR3 is CASSPSQEATQYF.

V and J are TRBV29-1 and TRBJ2-2; TCRdb gives TRBD1 as the D gene, but with no DNA this cannot be confirmed. Germline CDR1 SQVTM, CDR2 ANQGSEA. The CDR3 runs 13 residues. CDR3 amino acids: CSGDRGDTGELFF.

The rearrangement uses TRBV6-1 and TRBJ2-6; TCRdb reports TRBD1, a call that lacks DNA to check it against. The CDR3 spans 14 residues. Germline V CDR1 and CDR2: MNHNS, SASEGT. The chain's CDR3 is CASRGGNGANVLTF.

The gene calls are TRBV5-1 and TRBJ2-2. The CDR3 covers 16 residues. Looked up from germline, CDR1 is SGHRS and CDR2 is YFSETQ. The CDR3 sequence is CASSLVGSGKTGELFF.

This chain uses TRBV5-1 with TRBJ1-1. The CDR3 sequence is 15 residues long. Per germline, CDR1 SGHRS and CDR2 YFSETQ. CDR3 sequence: CASSREVSGISEAFF.

The chain is built from TRBV20-1 and TRBJ2-2; with no DNA, the TCRdb D assignment of TRBD2 cannot be verified. CDR1 DFQATT and CDR2 SNEGSKA come from the germline V gene (reference sequence). This CDR3 has 19 amino acids. CDR3 loop: CSARALVQPSGSSTGELFF.

This chain uses TRBV6-5 with TRBJ2-1; the D call from TCRdb, TRBD2, cannot be confirmed without DNA. CDR3 length: 15 amino acids. The germline V gene encodes CDR1 MNHEY and CDR2 SVGAGI. The chain's CDR3 is CASTISGRTYNEQFF.

V is TRBV4-1 and J is TRBJ2-3; TCRdb names TRBD2, which stays unverified in the absence of DNA. Germline CDR1 MGHRA, CDR2 YSYEKL. The CDR3 is 17 residues long. CDR3 loop: CASSQDRAPREAYTQYF.

This chain connects TRBV5-1 to TRBJ1-2. In germline, CDR1 is SGHRS, CDR2 YFSETQ. The CDR3 covers 15 residues. The CDR3: CASSPIKSQNYGYTF.

V is TRBV5-6 and J is TRBJ1-5; checking the TCRdb D call of TRBD1 is not possible without DNA. The CDR3 sequence is 14 residues long. The V gene's germline CDR1 is SGHDT and CDR2 YYEEEE. This CDR3 reads CASSGSRGNQPQHF.

V usage is TRBV12-3 or TRBV12-4 and J usage is TRBJ2-1; TCRdb returns TRBD2, unconfirmable since there is no DNA. This CDR3 has 14 amino acids. This chain's CDR3 is CASSYLAGGNEQFF.